This passage covers 31 T cell receptor beta chains from one sample sequenced in a study of Ad26.COV2.S vaccination and SARS-CoV-2 variants. Treatment of the sample: some 19 received Ad26.COV2.S at low or high dose, single or two shots; roughly 5 received placebo; per-sample allocation not given. After the first vaccine or placebo injection, samples were drawn on day 63. Clones were sequenced by immunoSEQ multiplex PCR, and TCRdb holds only the in-frame ones, with some missing. The data show more than 300,000 clones, with approximately 86% seen just once and 1.5% to 2% held by the top ten. The sequencing used peripheral blood, collected in a trial of Ad26.COV2.S vaccine versus placebo. Every receptor here comes from a person aged 18-65 years who received the Ad26.COV2.S COVID-19 vaccine or a placebo.

The chain links TRBV18 to TRBJ1-5; D not resolved. V was clipped by 4 bases and J by 1 base, with 8 bases between them. Germline V gene data show CDR1 as KGHSH and CDR2 as LQKENI. The CDR3 has 14 amino acids. The CDR3 nucleotides are TGTGCCAGCTCACACGGGGTCAGCAATCAGCCCCAGCATTTT. Translated, it gives CASSHGVSNQPQHF. Looking up the rest from reference TRBV18 and TRBJ1-5 gives the full variable domain: NAGVMQNPRHLVRRRGQEARLRCSPMKGHSHVYWYRQLPEEGLKFMVYLQKENIIDESGMPKERFSAEFPKEGPSILRIQQVVRGDSAAYFCASSHGVSNQPQHFGDGTRLSIL.

V usage is TRBV5-6 and J usage is TRBJ1-6; D is possibly TRBD1 (5 bases). Per the germline V gene, CDR1 is SGHDT and CDR2 is YYEEEE. The V end lost 1 base, the J end lost 7 bases, and 18 bases lay between the germline ends. The CDR3 has 17 residues. CDR3 residues: CASSLWVGASPNSPLHF. CDR3 nucleotides: TGTGCCAGCAGCTTGTGGGTCGGGGCCAGCCCCAATTCACCCCTCCACTTT.

V and J are TRBV6-5 and TRBJ1-2, with TRBD1 as a possible D gene (5 bases). V was pared by 6 bases and J by 4 bases, with 18 bases between. The CDR3 runs 15 residues. Germline CDR1 and CDR2: MNHEY and SVGAGI. CDR3 in DNA: TGTGCCAGCAGGGAGGGGAATAGGGCAACCTATGGCTACACCTTC. Translating gives CASREGNRATYGYTF.

The chain links TRBV15 to TRBJ1-1, with TRBD1 as a possible D gene (5 bases). Germline CDR1 LNHNV, CDR2 YYDKDF (reference sequence). The CDR3 length is 14 residues. V lost 0 bases, J lost 5 bases, and 10 bases lay in between. The CDR3, as DNA: TGTGCCACCAGCAGAGAAGGGGCGAGGACTGAAGCTTTCTTT. Its translation is CATSREGARTEAFF.

This chain links TRBV15 with TRBJ1-2, with TRBD1 as a possible D gene (6 bases). This CDR3 is 14 amino acids long. The V end lost 0 bases, the J end lost 8 bases, and 13 bases lay between the germline ends. Germline V gives CDR1 LNHNV, CDR2 YYDKDF (reference sequence). CDR3 in amino acids: CATSRDRGGSGYTF. In DNA, the CDR3 is TGTGCCACCAGCAGAGACAGGGGAGGGAGCGGCTACACCTTC.

V and J are TRBV4-1 and TRBJ2-3; 11 bases line up with TRBD2. This CDR3 is 14 amino acids long. Germline CDR1 reads MGHRA; CDR2 reads YSYEKL. Unmatched junction bases numbered 4, after V lost 2 bases and J lost 9 bases. This CDR3 reads CASSQWLAGGTQYF. Here the CDR3 DNA reads TGCGCCAGCAGCCAATGGTTAGCGGGGGGGACGCAGTATTTT.

This clone was seen a single time. The genes are TRBV4-3 and TRBJ2-3, with D maybe TRBD1 (6 bases). In germline, CDR1 is LGHNA, CDR2 YSLEER. This CDR3 contains 16 residues. Trimming left V 1 base short and J 4 bases short, with 15 bases between. The CDR3 coding sequence is TGCGCCAGCAGCCAAGTATCGACAGGTTTGTCAGATACGCAGTATTTT. The encoded protein is CASSQVSTGLSDTQYF.

This chain uses TRBV20-1 with TRBJ2-7; 11 bases align to TRBD2. Germline trimming cut 3 bases from V and 2 bases from J; bases unmatched to any gene: 3. CDR3 size: 14 residues. Germline lookup yields CDR1 DFQATT and CDR2 SNEGSKA (reference sequence). This CDR3 is CSASGTSGAYEQYF. The CDR3 nucleotides are TGCAGTGCTAGTGGGACTAGCGGCGCCTACGAGCAGTACTTC.

V and J are TRBV5-4 and TRBJ2-4; D unresolved. The CDR3 is made up of 16 amino acids. The V gene lost 4 bases and the J gene lost 0 bases, with 14 bases spanning the gap. CDR1 and CDR2 from the germline V gene are SGHNT and YYREEE (reference sequence). The chain's CDR3 is CASSDPTRLAKNIQYF. As DNA, the CDR3 is TGTGCCAGCAGCGACCCTACTCGATTAGCCAAAAACATTCAGTACTTC.

The chain carries TRBV6-4 and TRBJ2-6, with a tentative D call TRBD1 (6 bases). Trimming took off 5 bases at V and 3 bases at J, with 11 bases between the two ends. CDR3 length: 15 amino acids. Germline assignment: CDR1 MRHNA and CDR2 SNTAGT. CDR3 sequence reads: CASSQGTFGANVLTF. The CDR3 bases are TGTGCCAGCAGTCAGGGGACATTTGGGGCCAACGTCCTGACTTTC.

The CDR3 reads CASSHGLAGAYNEQFF. DNA for the CDR3: TGTGCCAGCAGCCACGGACTAGCGGGGGCTTACAATGAGCAGTTCTTC. This chain uses TRBV14 with TRBJ2-1, with TRBD2 matching 13 bases. Germline V lookup: CDR1 SGHDN, CDR2 FVKESK. Losses at the gene ends were 3 bases for V and 4 bases for J; bases not matched to a gene: 3. The CDR3 has 16 amino acids.

This clone is a singleton in its sample. The CDR3 loop reads CASSVADRGQDGYTF. As DNA, the CDR3 is TGTGCCAGCAGCGTGGCTGACAGGGGGCAGGATGGCTACACCTTC. The genes are TRBV9 and TRBJ1-2; 10 bases line up with TRBD1. The V gene end was trimmed by 2 bases and the J gene end by 6 bases; junction bases not matched to a gene: 7. Looked up from germline, CDR1 is SGDLS and CDR2 is YYNGEE. The CDR3 has 15 residues.

This clone was picked up one time. The chain uses TRBV4-1 and TRBJ1-2, with TRBD1 as a possible D gene (5 bases). The germline V and J ends were trimmed by 5 bases and 1 base, with 17 bases remaining between them. Germline CDR1 is MGHRA and CDR2 is YSYEKL. The CDR3 length is 16 residues. CDR3: CASSAPGQLINYGYTF. The CDR3 nucleotides read TGCGCCAGCAGCGCGCCGGGGCAGCTTATTAACTATGGCTACACCTTC.

The rearrangement joins TRBV4-1 to TRBJ1-3; no clear D gene. The CDR3 runs 15 residues. V lost 2 bases and J lost 8, with 16 bases in between. Germline-derived CDR1 and CDR2 are MGHRA and YSYEKL. CDR3 sequence (DNA): TGCGCCAGCAGCCAACGAGAGGTGGGTTTAGACACCATATATTTT. Residues: CASSQREVGLDTIYF.

The chain's CDR3 is CASSSDGRTGSPSAQYF. CDR3 DNA sequence: TGCGCCAGCAGCTCGGACGGACGGACAGGGTCCCCGAGTGCCCAGTACTTC. V usage is TRBV5-1 and J usage is TRBJ2-5; TRBD1 matches 8 bases. Germline V gene sequence: CDR1 SGHRS, CDR2 YFSETQ. Unmatched junction bases numbered 19, after V lost 3 bases and J lost 9 bases. The CDR3 contains 17 residues.

The V gene is TRBV5-1, the J gene TRBJ1-2; D might be TRBD1 (6 bases). CDR1 and CDR2 (germline): SGHRS, YFSETQ. The V gene lost 4 bases and the J gene lost 4 bases, with 17 bases spanning the gap. The CDR3 consists of 15 residues. The CDR3 reads CASSTDRQWGYGYTF. The CDR3 DNA follows: TGCGCCAGCAGCACCGACAGGCAATGGGGCTATGGCTACACCTTC.

The chain uses TRBV5-6 and TRBJ2-1; D assignment may be TRBD1 or TRBD2 (6 bases each). Germline CDR1 SGHDT, CDR2 YYEEEE. This CDR3 has 15 residues. Trimming pared 0 bases from V and 1 base from J, leaving 8 bases between. DNA for the CDR3: TGTGCCAGCAGCTTGGAAGGGGGGTCCTACAATGAGCAGTTCTTC. It specifies CASSLEGGSYNEQFF.

The chain carries TRBV14 and TRBJ2-1; TRBD1 agrees at 9 bases. The CDR3 has 16 residues. Germline CDR1 reads SGHDN; CDR2 reads FVKESK. V shed 3 bases, J shed 2 bases, and the junction held 5 bases outside the gene matches. DNA for the CDR3: TGTGCCAGCAGCCATCACCGGGACAGGGCCTACAATGAGCAGTTCTTC. It translates to CASSHHRDRAYNEQFF.

The chain recombines TRBV7-9 with TRBJ2-5, with D possibly being TRBD1 or TRBD2 (5 bases each). The V gene's germline CDR1 is SEHNR and CDR2 FQNEAQ (reference sequence). The CDR3 spans 13 residues. V was clipped by 10 bases and J by 3 bases, with 15 bases between them. The CDR3 DNA is TGTGCCATTTCCGGGGCCGGGAAAGAGACCCAGTACTTC. Its protein is CAISGAGKETQYF.

The chain recombines TRBV19 with TRBJ1-2, with D possibly matching TRBD1 (5 bases). Trimming shortened V by 6 bases and J by 8 bases, and 22 bases separated the two germline ends. Germline V lookup: CDR1 LNHDA, CDR2 SQIVND (reference sequence). CDR3 length: 15 residues. CDR3 protein: CASSPAEGRDVGYTF. As DNA, the CDR3 is TGTGCCAGTAGCCCAGCGGAGGGGCGAGATGTCGGCTACACCTTC.

The V and J genes are TRBV18 and TRBJ2-2, with TRBD2 as a possible D gene (6 bases). The length of the CDR3 is 18 residues. V lost 4 bases, J lost 6 bases, and 24 bases lay in between. The germline CDR1 and CDR2 sequences are KGHSH and LQKENI. CDR3 in amino acids: CASSLKKRDSSWSGELFF. In DNA form, the CDR3 reads TGTGCCAGCTCACTGAAGAAGAGGGACTCCAGTTGGTCCGGGGAGCTGTTTTTT.

The CDR3 bases are TGTGCCAGCAGGCACGGGACAGCGAACACCGGGGAGCTGTTTTTT. This encodes CASRHGTANTGELFF. This chain joins TRBV9 and TRBJ2-2; 7 bases align to TRBD1. The junction had 4 bases not matched to a gene; V was cut back by 5 bases and J by 0 bases. The length of the CDR3 is 15 residues. CDR1 and CDR2 from the germline V gene are SGDLS and YYNGEE.

The chain carries TRBV3-1 (or the pseudogene TRBV3-2) and TRBJ1-2; D unclear. Germline-derived CDR1 and CDR2 are LGHDT and YNNKEL (reference sequence). This CDR3 is 13 amino acids long. Trimming took 1 base from V and 5 from J, leaving 8 bases between them. This CDR3 is CASSQGFFYGYTF. The CDR3 DNA is TGTGCCAGCAGCCAAGGCTTTTTTTATGGCTACACCTTC.

The rearrangement uses TRBV11-2 and TRBJ1-5; weak D call: TRBD1 (6 bases). Germline CDR1 SGHAT, CDR2 FQNNGV. Trimming left V 5 bases short and J 8 bases short, with 13 bases between. There are 13 residues in the CDR3. The CDR3 sequence is CASSHRAEEPQHF. The DNA of the CDR3 is TGTGCCAGCAGCCACAGGGCAGAGGAGCCCCAGCATTTT.

The rearrangement links TRBV4-1 to TRBJ2-4; D not certain. CDR3 length: 14 residues. Germline CDR1 and CDR2: MGHRA and YSYEKL. Trimming removed 0 bases at V and 5 bases at J, with 8 bases between. The CDR3 DNA is TGCGCCAGCAGCCAAGATTCCCGGGAAAACATTCAGTACTTC. This sequence encodes CASSQDSRENIQYF.

V usage is TRBV6-6 and J usage is TRBJ2-7, with 11 bases lining up with TRBD1. The J segment lost 4 bases and the V segment lost 0 bases, leaving 2 bases of the junction unmatched. CDR3 length equals 15 residues. CDR1 MNHNY and CDR2 SVGAGI come from the germline V gene (reference sequence). The CDR3 loop reads CASSYSGDRGYEQYF. In nucleotides, the CDR3 is TGTGCCAGCAGTTACTCGGGGGACAGGGGGTACGAGCAGTACTTC.

This clone was seen ten or more times. The chain uses TRBV5-4 and TRBJ1-2; D perhaps matches TRBD1 (5 bases). This CDR3 region has 13 residues. Between the trimmed V and J ends, which lost 5 bases and 2 bases, there was a span of 10 bases. Germline-derived CDR1 and CDR2 are SGHNT and YYREEE (reference sequence). In nucleotides, the CDR3 is TGTGCCAGCAGTCAGACAGAGAACTATGGCTACACCTTC. Translated: CASSQTENYGYTF. The whole variable domain, filled in from reference TRBV5-4 and TRBJ1-2, reads ETGVTQSPTHLIKTRGQQVTLRCSSQSGHNTVSWYQQALGQGPQFIFQYYREEENGRGNFPPRFSGLQFPNYSSELNVNALELDDSALYLCASSQTENYGYTFGSGTRLTVV.

This clone has just one count. The rearrangement uses TRBV2 and TRBJ2-1, with unresolved D. The CDR3 is made up of 15 amino acids. The germline V gene has CDR1 SNHLY and CDR2 FYNNEI. V lost 7 bases, J lost 3 bases, and 16 bases lay in between. CDR3: CASKAGLDVYNEQFF. CDR3 nucleotide sequence: TGTGCCAGCAAGGCAGGCCTCGATGTCTACAATGAGCAGTTCTTC.

In its sample, this clone was seen once. The chain joins TRBV7-2 to TRBJ1-1, with D maybe TRBD1 (6 bases). Trimming removed 6 bases at V and 6 bases at J, with 17 bases between. The CDR3 runs 14 residues. From germline, CDR1 is SGHTA and CDR2 FQGNSA. The CDR3, as DNA: TGTGCCAGCAGTTCAAACAGGGTGGCCTCTGAAGCTTTCTTT. It yields the protein CASSSNRVASEAFF.

This clone turned up a few times. This rearrangement joins TRBV5-1 to TRBJ2-7, with 7 positions matching TRBD1. The CDR3 has 16 residues. After removal of 4 bases from V and 0 bases from J, the junction contained 10 bases not matched to a gene. Germline V gene lookup returns CDR1 SGHRS and CDR2 YFSETQ. The CDR3 nucleotides read TGCGCCAGCAGCCCCAATACAGGGGACAGCTCCTACGAGCAGTACTTC. This codes for CASSPNTGDSSYEQYF.

This clone was observed a few times. This chain links TRBV27 with TRBJ1-2; unclear D gene. Deletions cut 9 bases from V and 2 bases from J, with 19 bases between. Germline lookup yields CDR1 MNHEY and CDR2 SMNVEV (reference sequence). The CDR3 has 15 residues. Here the CDR3 DNA reads TGTGCCAGTACGCGGAGAGGGAAGGAAAACTATGGCTACACCTTC. It codes for CASTRRGKENYGYTF.